This is a list of T cell receptor beta chains from one sample in a study of graft-versus-host responses after intestinal transplantation. No antigens are known for them. The repertoire was sequenced with immunoSEQ multiplex PCR; TCRdb's copy has only in-frame clones and lacks some. The top ten clones hold around 0.96% of a sample with 85,000 to 130,000 clones, 87% of them seen once. The material sequenced was unstimulated CD4+ T cells sorted from spleen or lymph node cells, taken before intestinal transplant. The receptor source for this set is a human donor who received an intestinal transplant. Both conserved end residues are part of each CDR3. The D gene is left open where the match is weak. Clone size is shown for a subset of rows, as once, few, many or a class of expanded clone.

V gene,J gene,clone size,D gene,CDR3 DNA,CDR3 protein
TRBV2,TRBJ2-7,NA,TRBD1,TGTGCCAGCAGCGGGGACAGTCTTTACGAGCAGTACTTC,CASSGDSLYEQYF
TRBV2,TRBJ2-7,NA,NA,TGTGCCAGCAGTCCCCAGGGAACCCACGAGCAGTACTTC,CASSPQGTHEQYF
TRBV4-1,TRBJ1-4,NA,NA,TGCGCCAGCAGCCAAGGTCTCCGAGAAAAACTGTTTTTT,CASSQGLREKLFF
TRBV7-6,TRBJ2-3,NA,TRBD2,TGTGCCAGCAGCTTACGGCTAGCGGTCACAGATACGCAGTATTTT,CASSLRLAVTDTQYF
TRBV18,TRBJ1-4,NA,NA,TGTGCCAGCTCACCACGGCGGGGGGAAAATGAAAAACTGTTTTTT,CASSPRRGENEKLFF
TRBV5-1,TRBJ2-7,NA,NA,TGCGCCAGCAGTTGGGCGGACACCCAGTACGAGCAGTACTTC,CASSWADTQYEQYF
TRBV18,TRBJ2-2,NA,NA,TGTGCCAGCTCACCAAACGACCTAAAAATAAGCGGGAACACCGGGGAGCTGTTTTTT,CASSPNDLKISGNTGELFF
TRBV1,TRBJ2-1,NA,NA,TGCACCAGCAGCCAACTGACTAGTTACCCCCATGAGCAGTTCTTC,CTSSQLTSYPHEQFF
TRBV15,TRBJ2-5,NA,TRBD2,TGTGCCACCAGCAGAGGACTAGCGCCAACGCAAGAGACCCAGTACTTC,CATSRGLAPTQETQYF
TRBV6-5,TRBJ1-2,once,NA,TGTGCCAGCAGTACAGCTAACTATGGCTACACCTTC,CASSTANYGYTF
TRBV5-1,TRBJ1-1,NA,NA,TGCGCCAGCAGCCCCCGGGAGGGGGGAAGCACTGAAGCTTTCTTT,CASSPREGGSTEAFF
TRBV29-1,TRBJ1-1,NA,NA,TGCAGCGTCACTTTCCCCCGGGGCAGTCCCACTGAAGCTTTCTTT,CSVTFPRGSPTEAFF
TRBV2,TRBJ2-1,NA,NA,TGTGCCAGCAGTGAGTCCGGGGGCAATGAGCAGTTCTTC,CASSESGGNEQFF
TRBV6-1,TRBJ1-1,NA,NA,TGTGCCAGCAGTGAAGTGGGCAGGGCGAACACTGAAGCTTTCTTT,CASSEVGRANTEAFF
TRBV15,TRBJ1-5,NA,NA,TGTGCCACCAGCACCCCCAGGACCTCCTTCCAGCATTTT,CATSTPRTSFQHF
TRBV5-1,TRBJ2-5,NA,TRBD2,TGCGCCAGCAGCCCCGGGACTAACCAAGAGACCCAGTACTTC,CASSPGTNQETQYF
TRBV20-1,TRBJ2-1,NA,NA,TGCAGTGCTCTCAAGTACAATGAGCAGTTCTTC,CSALKYNEQFF
TRBV7-6,TRBJ2-5,NA,TRBD2,TGTGCCAGCAGCTTAGTAGCGGGAGTAGAGACCCAGTACTTC,CASSLVAGVETQYF
TRBV6-5,TRBJ1-1,NA,TRBD1,TGTGCCAGCAGAAGACAGGGCACTGAAGCTTTCTTT,CASRRQGTEAFF
TRBV6-5,TRBJ2-2,medium-sized,NA,TGTGCCAGCAGTTCCGTGACTGTTACGAACACCGGGGAGCTGTTTTTT,CASSSVTVTNTGELFF
TRBV9,TRBJ1-3,NA,NA,TGTGCCAGCACCCCCTCGGATTTCTCTGGAAACACCATATATTTT,CASTPSDFSGNTIYF
TRBV5-1,TRBJ2-7,once,NA,TGCGCCAGCAGCGGTGACGTGGACCGGAGCGAGCAGTACTTC,CASSGDVDRSEQYF
TRBV2,TRBJ1-2,NA,TRBD1,TGTGCCAGCAGGCGGACAGGGGATGTCTATGGCTACACCTTC,CASRRTGDVYGYTF
TRBV6-5,TRBJ1-6,few,NA,TGTGCCAGCAGTTACGGAGCAGGGGACGGTTCACCCCTCCACTTT,CASSYGAGDGSPLHF
TRBV9,TRBJ2-5,NA,NA,TGTGCCAGCAGCGAGACGCCCCGAGCGGAGACCCAGTACTTC,CASSETPRAETQYF
TRBV29-1,TRBJ2-3,NA,NA,TGCAGCGTGTCGGTAGAACAGGCAGATACGCAGTATTTT,CSVSVEQADTQYF
TRBV7-6,TRBJ2-2,NA,TRBD1,TGTGCCAGCAGTCCCCAGGGGGCCGGGGAGCTGTTTTTT,CASSPQGAGELFF
TRBV28,TRBJ2-5,NA,NA,TGTGCCAGCAGTGAGGGCAGACAGACCCAGTACTTC,CASSEGRQTQYF
TRBV5-1,TRBJ2-5,few,TRBD2,TGCGCCAGCAGCCCGGGGGAGGGGGAGACCCAGTACTTC,CASSPGEGETQYF
TRBV11-2,TRBJ1-6,NA,NA,TGTGCCAGCAGCTCCCCCCGGACACTATATAATTCACCCCTCCACTTT,CASSSPRTLYNSPLHF
TRBV5-1,TRBJ2-2,once,NA,TGCGCCAGCCAAGTTTTGGGGGAACTTAACACCGGGGAGCTGTTTTTT,CASQVLGELNTGELFF
TRBV2,TRBJ2-3,NA,TRBD2,TGTGCCAGCAGGACTAGCGGGTCACCTAGCACAGATACGCAGTATTTT,CASRTSGSPSTDTQYF
TRBV7-3,TRBJ1-6,NA,NA,TGTGCCAGCAGCTTAGTAGGGGACTCCAATTCACCCCTCCACTTT,CASSLVGDSNSPLHF
TRBV28,TRBJ1-4,NA,TRBD1,TGTGCCAGCAGTGTAGCCGGGACAGGGAATGAAAAACTGTTTTTT,CASSVAGTGNEKLFF
TRBV27,TRBJ2-7,once,TRBD2,TGTGCCAGCAGCTACCTAGCGGGAGGTGGCGAGCAGTACTTC,CASSYLAGGGEQYF
TRBV10-3,TRBJ2-7,NA,NA,TGTGCCATCAGTGAGGGGGGAGGCGGCGACGAGCAGTACTTC,CAISEGGGGDEQYF
TRBV28,TRBJ2-7,NA,TRBD2,TGTGCCTCCAAAAGGCAAGCGGGAGTAGTGTTCGAGCAGTACTTC,CASKRQAGVVFEQYF